This T cell receptor (beta chain) was sequenced during a study of identical twins (dated by TCRdb to 2016 to 2017). The study in broad terms: To test whether fetal clonotypes persist, this study deep-sequenced TCR alpha and beta repertoires from monozygotic twins, from unrelated adults of various ages, and from cord blood. To rule out contamination, replicate twin experiments were performed at different times with different library preparation protocols.

Library construction relied on 5' RACE. TCRdb shows the sequencer as Illumina HiSeq 2000. Template switching introduced a universal primer binding site; the final cDNA contained a unique molecular identifier, enabling accurate counting of TCR cDNA molecules. Specific primers in the conserved constant-segment region were used to synthesize first-strand cDNA for the TCR alpha and beta chains. To control for contamination, each cDNA library was double barcoded with a SMART-Mk sample barcode plus Illumina barcodes. TruSeq adapter sequences along with Illumina sample barcodes were introduced in two successive PCR steps. The TCR alpha and beta cDNA libraries were sequenced on the Illumina HiSeq platform using custom primers. In the source study's methods: Unique molecular identifiers were extracted from raw reads with MiGEC, and CDR3 positions were determined with MiXCR. Recombination models were inferred per individual with the repgenHMM and IGoR tools using an EM algorithm. Shared clonotype analysis was performed with the tcR package in R, normalizing sharing by the product of cloneset sizes. To study raw recombination free of thymic and clonal selection effects, out-of-frame nonproductive sequences were analyzed. The public reads were reanalyzed by TCRdb: fastp trimming at Q25, MiXCR alignment, in-frame beta chains only. One record per CDR3 amino acid sequence lists the most common genes and DNA. TCRdb's processing, not the authors' own work, is the source of the V and J calls. Within this sample are a few hundred thousand distinct CDR3 sequences, with about 10% of them counted one time only. Together, the top ten hold 10% of the sample.

Overall study outcomes, separate from this receptor: The excess sharing between twins in beta out-of-frame sequences was weaker because fewer shared sequences reduced the signal-to-noise ratio. Zero-insertion analyses could be partly confounded by invariant T cells such as MAIT and iNKT, although diverse VJ usage argued against such confounding for most clonotypes. Fewer insertions were carried by abundant cord blood beta clonotypes, a similar but weaker trend appeared in young adult naive repertoires, and no such trend appeared in memory repertoires. Because the same donors could not be followed over many years, the conclusions relied on cross-sectional statistical analysis. Compared with coincidental sharing between unrelated individuals, an excess of low generation-probability sequences was observed among out-of-frame TCR alpha sequences shared between twins. Out-of-frame TCR alpha sharing in monozygotic twins was systematically underestimated by recombination models, whereas sharing between unrelated individuals was in agreement with the recombination models.

This clonotype occurred a few times. No antigen is known for it. No clone much larger than this one lies a single base away; base qualities are absent. Only healthy Caucasian donors were included. Miltenyi CD45RO+ enrichment and human naive T-cell isolation kits were used to isolate memory (CD45RO+) and naive T cells from PBMC. At the junction V is shortened by 1 base and J by 1 base, with 7 bases in between. The germline V gene yields SQVTM for CDR1 and ANQGSEA for CDR2. The CDR3 sequence holds 13 residues, the cysteine and phenylalanine included. Solely the CDR3 DNA is kept, with 39 bases framed from the first base.

The sequence came from a man in his forties or fifties in good health. The rearrangement combines TRBV29-1 with TRBJ1-1; the D gene lacks a confident call. The sequencing sample was made of memory T cells sorted from blood. The meaning of the sample's cell subset or site label: CD45RO+ enriched T cells. CDR3 reads: CSVEVEGNTEAFF. The sequence in DNA is TGCAGCGTTGAAGTGGAGGGGAACACTGAAGCTTTCTTT.